The TCR beta chain described here comes from a study of blood T cell repertoires in COVID-19. Study summary: COVID-19 samples collected from the United States, Italy and Spain covered acute and convalescent phases.

Generated by immunoSEQ multiplex PCR, the TCRdb table keeps only in-frame clones and is missing some. This table has roughly 50,000 clones, about 90% appearing once. The CDR3 sequence is 15 residues long. Germline V gives CDR1 SGHDN, CDR2 FVKESK. Trimming pared 1 base from V and 1 base from J, leaving 10 bases between. Sequencing was carried out using peripheral blood. The rearrangement joins TRBV14 to TRBJ2-5, with a weak D call TRBD2 (6 bases). The origin of this receptor is a human donor in a cohort sampled during active COVID-19. The DNA of the CDR3 is TGTGCCAGCAGCCAAGTTCGGGGGATCCAAGAGACCCAGTACTTC. Translated: CASSQVRGIQETQYF.